This T cell receptor (beta chain) was sequenced for a study of T-cell memory formation after mild COVID-19. TCRdb independently ran MiXCR on the 5' RACE reads; one entry per CDR3 protein. The sample records around 310,000 distinct CDR3 sequences, 15% to 20% being singletons. Trimming stripped 0 bases from V and 3 bases from J, with 19 bases between. The CDR3 is 17 residues long. CDR1 and CDR2 (germline): DFQATT, SNEGSKA (reference sequence). In the case of this clonotype: Its antigen is undetermined.

Findings of the study overall: There was a balanced CD4/CD8 profile in clones contracting day 15 to 85, and later expanders leaned CD4+.

The TCR was taken from a man between 18 and 29 years old who had mild COVID-19 (a few samples of this study predate the infection). Cell type and time point are not known. The sequenced sample was PBMCs or a T cell subset sorted from them (not recorded which). The chain combines TRBV20-1 with TRBJ2-3; possible D gene TRBD2, 7 bases. CDR3 in DNA: TGCAGTGCTAGAGAGATACTAGCGAGGGGGAGGACAGATACGCAGTATTTT. This gives the protein CSAREILARGRTDTQYF.